The present TCR beta chain was sequenced within a study of monozygotic twins with cystic fibrosis. General study findings and limits: No link emerged between shared CDR3 counts and age, concordance or severity. Co-twins had the most similar V usage for 13 of 16 pairs, J for 8.

Generated by immunoSEQ multiplex PCR, the TCRdb table keeps only in-frame clones and is missing some. The table lists approximately 20,000 clones, more than 80% of them singletons. A word on this clone: The antigen remains undetermined.

Trimming shortened V by 0 bases and J by 5 bases, and 10 bases separated the two germline ends. CDR1 and CDR2 from the germline V gene are KGHSH and LQKENI. This CDR3 is built from 14 residues. Source material: blood. This TCR was sampled from a girl aged 2 to 9 with cystic fibrosis. J is TRBJ1-1 and V is TRBV18; TRBD1 is a possible D gene (5 bases). The CDR3 spells CASSPPQGRTEAFF. CDR3 DNA: TGTGCCAGCTCACCACCCCAGGGTCGGACTGAAGCTTTCTTT.